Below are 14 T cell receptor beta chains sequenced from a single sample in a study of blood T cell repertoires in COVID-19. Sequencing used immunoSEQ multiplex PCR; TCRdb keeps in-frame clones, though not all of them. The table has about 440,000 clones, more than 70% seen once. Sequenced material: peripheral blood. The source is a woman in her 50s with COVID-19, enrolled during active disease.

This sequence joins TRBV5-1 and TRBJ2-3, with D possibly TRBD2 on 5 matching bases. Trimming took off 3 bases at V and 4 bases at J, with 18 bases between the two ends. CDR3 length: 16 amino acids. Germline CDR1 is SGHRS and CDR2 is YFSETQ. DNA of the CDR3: TGCGCCAGCAGCTCCCGGGGAAGAGGAATATCAGATACGCAGTATTTT. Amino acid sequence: CASSSRGRGISDTQYF.

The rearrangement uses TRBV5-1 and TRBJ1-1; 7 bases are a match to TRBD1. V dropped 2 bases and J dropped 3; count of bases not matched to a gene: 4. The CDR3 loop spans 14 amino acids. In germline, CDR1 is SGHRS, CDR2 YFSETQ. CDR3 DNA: TGCGCCAGCAGCTTTGGAGACAGGGACACTGAAGCTTTCTTT. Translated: CASSFGDRDTEAFF.

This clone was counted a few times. The CDR3 sequence is CASSYGVGVSTDTQYF. CDR3 DNA sequence: TGTGCCAGCAGTTACGGTGTCGGGGTTTCCACAGATACGCAGTATTTT. V usage is TRBV6-5 and J usage is TRBJ2-3, with a possible D match to TRBD2 (5 bases). This CDR3 is 16 amino acids long. V was pared by 2 bases and J by 2 bases, with 14 bases between. The V gene's germline CDR1 is MNHEY and CDR2 SVGAGI.

The CDR3 spells CASSDNMDRANQPQHF. For the CDR3, the DNA is TGTGCCAGCAGCGACAACATGGACAGGGCCAATCAGCCCCAGCATTTT. The J gene is TRBJ1-5, the V gene TRBV6-4; 8 bases agree with TRBD1. Germline V gives CDR1 MRHNA, CDR2 SNTAGT. The CDR3 is made up of 16 amino acids. The V and J ends lost 6 bases and 3 bases, in that order; junction bases with no gene match: 10.

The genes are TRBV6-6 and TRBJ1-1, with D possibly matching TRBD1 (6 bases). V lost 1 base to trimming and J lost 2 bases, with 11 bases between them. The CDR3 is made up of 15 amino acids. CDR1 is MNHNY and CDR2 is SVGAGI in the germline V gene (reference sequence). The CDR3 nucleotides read TGTGCCAGCAGTTACTTCCAGGGGCCTAACACTGAAGCTTTCTTT. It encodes CASSYFQGPNTEAFF.

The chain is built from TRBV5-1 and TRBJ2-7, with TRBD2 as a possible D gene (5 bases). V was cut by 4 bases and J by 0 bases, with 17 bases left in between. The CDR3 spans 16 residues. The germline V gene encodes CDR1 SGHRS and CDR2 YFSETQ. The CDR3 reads CASSPQLLDSSYEQYF. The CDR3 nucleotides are TGCGCCAGCAGCCCGCAATTACTAGATAGCTCCTACGAGCAGTACTTC.

CDR3 coding DNA: TGTGCCAGTAGCCTCGACATAACCAGCCGCTACGAGCAGTACTTC. It translates to CASSLDITSRYEQYF. The V and J genes are TRBV19 and TRBJ2-7; D gene ambiguous. With 6 bases removed from V and 3 bases from J, the gap between germline ends came to 18 bases. The CDR3 has 15 amino acids. Per the germline V gene, CDR1 is LNHDA and CDR2 is SQIVND (reference sequence).

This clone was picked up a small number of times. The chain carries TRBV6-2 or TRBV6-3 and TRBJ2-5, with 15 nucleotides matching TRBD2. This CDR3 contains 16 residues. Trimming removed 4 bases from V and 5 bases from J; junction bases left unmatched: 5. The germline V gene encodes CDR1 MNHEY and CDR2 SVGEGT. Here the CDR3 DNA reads TGTGCCAGCAGTTGGGATGGGACTAGCGGGGGGGAGACCCAGTACTTC. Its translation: CASSWDGTSGGETQYF.

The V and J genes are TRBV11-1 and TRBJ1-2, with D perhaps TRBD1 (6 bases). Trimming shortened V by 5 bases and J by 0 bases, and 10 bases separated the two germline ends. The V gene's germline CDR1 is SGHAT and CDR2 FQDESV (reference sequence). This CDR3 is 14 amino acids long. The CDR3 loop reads CASSQGLANYGYTF. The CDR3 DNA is TGTGCCAGCAGCCAGGGGCTTGCTAACTATGGCTACACCTTC.

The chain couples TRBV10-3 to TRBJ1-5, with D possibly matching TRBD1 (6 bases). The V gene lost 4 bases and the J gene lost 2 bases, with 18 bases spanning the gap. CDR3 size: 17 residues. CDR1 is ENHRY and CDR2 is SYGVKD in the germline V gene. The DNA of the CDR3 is TGTGCCATCAGTGGGGACCGGACTGGGGGCCGCAATCAGCCCCAGCATTTT. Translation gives CAISGDRTGGRNQPQHF.

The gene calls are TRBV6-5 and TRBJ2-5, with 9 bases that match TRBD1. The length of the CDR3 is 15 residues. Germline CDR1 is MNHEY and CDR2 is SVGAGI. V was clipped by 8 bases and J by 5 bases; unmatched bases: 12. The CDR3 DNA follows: TGTGCCAGCGGAGCTACAGGGGGCGTCGGGGAGACCCAGTACTTC. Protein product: CASGATGGVGETQYF.

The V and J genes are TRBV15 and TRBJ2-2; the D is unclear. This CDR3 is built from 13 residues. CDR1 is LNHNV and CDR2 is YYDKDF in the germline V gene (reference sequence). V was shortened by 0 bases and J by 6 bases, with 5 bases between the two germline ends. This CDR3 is CATSRDFAGELFF. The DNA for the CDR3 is TGTGCCACCAGCAGAGACTTTGCCGGGGAGCTGTTTTTT.

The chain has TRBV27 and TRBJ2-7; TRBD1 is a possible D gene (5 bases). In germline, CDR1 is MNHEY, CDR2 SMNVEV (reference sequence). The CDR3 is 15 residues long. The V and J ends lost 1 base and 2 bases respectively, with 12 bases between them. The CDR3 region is CASSLFPGRTYEQYF. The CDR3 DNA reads TGTGCCAGCAGTTTATTCCCAGGGCGGACCTACGAGCAGTACTTC.

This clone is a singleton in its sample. CDR3 DNA: TGTGCCAGCAGTTTATCAGGGGAGGGAGCTGAAGCTTTCTTT. Translation gives CASSLSGEGAEAFF. The chain uses TRBV28 and TRBJ1-1; maybe TRBD1 (6 bases). The V gene's germline CDR1 is MDHEN and CDR2 SYDVKM. V shed 1 base and J shed 6 bases, with 12 bases lying between them. The CDR3 has 14 residues.